A single sample gave rise to the 15 T cell receptor beta chains below, sequenced in a study of blood T cells in healthy people across ages. A second PCR, run for about 7 to 11 cycles, used a sample-barcoded 5' primer plus a J-beta primer mix. TCRdb used MiXCR to reprocess the 5' RACE reads, holding one entry per CDR3 protein. The profile shows over a million distinct CDR3 sequences, almost 25% of them singletons. This sample also appeared in a second study, on T cells of mothers and their children.

Sequenced: blood. The receptors shown here come from a girl aged 2-10 years in good health.

The rearrangement joins TRBV21-1 to TRBJ2-7; TRBD1, the D gene given by the table, was not confirmed from the DNA. TRBV21-1 is reported as a pseudogene. The CDR3 has 16 residues. CDR3: CASSKRPGQAVYEQYF. CDR3 DNA: TGTGCCAGCAGCAAGCGTCCGGGACAGGCGGTGTACGAGCAGTACTTC.

The chain employs TRBV6-2 or TRBV6-3 and TRBJ2-5; D is unclear. Germline CDR1 MNHEY, CDR2 SVGEGT. The V end was cut by 4 bases, the J end by 5 bases, with 17 bases between. This CDR3 comprises 15 residues. CDR3 residues: CASSFVGKTRETQYF. CDR3 nucleotides: TGTGCCAGCAGTTTTGTGGGGAAGACGAGGGAGACCCAGTACTTC.

With regard to this clonotype: Compared with germline, one end of the junction differs, possibly owing to a read error. The V call is TRBV7-9, the J call TRBJ2-5, with D unresolved. The CDR3 is 13 residues long. CDR1 SEHNR and CDR2 FQNEAQ come from the germline V gene (reference sequence). CDR3 DNA sequence: TGTGCCAGCAGCTTTCCCGACAAGTATGAGCAGCTCTTC. Translating gives CASSFPDKYEQLF.

The V gene is TRBV7-9, the J gene TRBJ2-2; tentative D call: TRBD1 (5 bases). From germline, CDR1 is SEHNR and CDR2 FQNEAQ (reference sequence). Trimming pared 2 bases from V and 4 bases from J, leaving 14 bases between. The length of the CDR3 is 16 residues. CDR3 sequence: CASSLFETDTTGELFF. The CDR3 nucleotides are TGTGCCAGCAGCTTATTCGAGACAGACACCACCGGGGAGCTGTTTTTT.

The gene calls are TRBV6-6 and TRBJ1-2; no definite D call. CDR1 is MNHNY, CDR2 SVGAGI, per germline (reference sequence). V gave up 4 bases and J gave up 8 bases, with 11 bases separating them. The CDR3 sequence is 12 residues long. The CDR3, as DNA: TGTGCCAGCAGTTCCTTTGGTAGCGGCTACACCTTC. Amino acid sequence: CASSSFGSGYTF.

For this clonotype: This may arise from a read error, as a much more abundant clone is one base away. This chain joins TRBV7-2 and TRBJ2-3, with 13 bases fitting TRBD2. The CDR3 consists of 15 residues. CDR1 SGHTA and CDR2 FQGNSA come from the germline V gene. The CDR3 is CASSLTSGRTDTQCF. The CDR3 DNA sequence: TGTGCCAGCAGCTTGACTAGCGGGAGGACAGATACGCAGTGTTTT.

The gene calls are TRBV7-8 and TRBJ2-1; 8 nucleotides agree with TRBD2. Germline trimming cut 0 bases from V and 6 bases from J; bases unmatched to any gene: 4. CDR1 is SGHVS, CDR2 FQNEAQ, per germline. The CDR3 covers 15 residues. CDR3 DNA sequence: TGTGCCAGCAGCTTAGCCCGGGGGGGCCTCAATGAGCAGTTCTTC. Translation gives CASSLARGGLNEQFF.

The chain combines TRBV18 with TRBJ1-1; TRBD1 agrees at 7 bases. CDR1 KGHSH and CDR2 LQKENI come from the germline V gene. J lost 6 bases, V lost 4 bases, and 5 bases had no gene match. The CDR3 is made up of 13 amino acids. CDR3 protein: CASSQDRDAEAFF. The CDR3 region has the DNA TGTGCCAGCTCACAAGACAGGGACGCTGAAGCTTTCTTT.

This clonotype was counted only a few times. The chain carries TRBV20-1 and TRBJ2-1; D possibly corresponds to TRBD2 (5 bases). CDR1 is DFQATT, CDR2 SNEGSKA, per germline (reference sequence). The V and J ends lost 1 base and 9 bases respectively, with 10 bases between them. The CDR3 consists of 12 residues. This CDR3 is CSARVGEPEQFF. The CDR3 DNA is TGCAGTGCTAGAGTGGGAGAACCTGAGCAGTTCTTC.

A few counts support this clonotype. This chain connects TRBV18 to TRBJ1-1; 8 bases are shared with TRBD1. Germline assignment: CDR1 KGHSH and CDR2 LQKENI. This CDR3 region has 14 residues. The ends lost 6 bases at V and 0 bases at J; junction bases unmatched: 3. The CDR3 spells CASSPDRVNTEAFF. The DNA of the CDR3 is TGTGCCAGCTCCCCGGACAGGGTGAACACTGAAGCTTTCTTT.

The J gene is TRBJ2-5, the V gene TRBV7-8, with 11 nucleotides matching TRBD2. The CDR3 runs 17 residues. The V gene end was trimmed by 0 bases and the J gene end by 4 bases; junction bases not matched to a gene: 7. Per germline, CDR1 SGHVS and CDR2 FQNEAQ. The CDR3 DNA is TGTGCCAGCAGCTTAGCGGCACTAGCGGGGGAGCGAGAGACCCAGTACTTC. Its translation is CASSLAALAGERETQYF.

This clonotype was found a few times. This chain links TRBV5-6 with TRBJ1-1; the D is unclear. The germline V gene encodes CDR1 SGHDT and CDR2 YYEEEE. V shed 3 bases and J shed 1 base, with 10 bases lying between them. The CDR3 totals 14 residues. The CDR3 bases are TGTGCCAGCAGCTCCCCCGACGGGAACACTGAAGCTTTCTTT. Translating gives CASSSPDGNTEAFF.

The chain couples TRBV28 to TRBJ2-1; 8 nucleotides agree with TRBD2. The germline gives CDR1 MDHEN, CDR2 SYDVKM. J was trimmed by 4 bases and V by 7 bases; bases with no gene match: 9. The length of the CDR3 is 15 residues. The CDR3 DNA is TGTGCCAGCACTCCAACTAGCGGAAAGTACAATGAGCAGTTCTTC. Encoded protein: CASTPTSGKYNEQFF.

CDR3 region: CSVVDRARGNEQFF. DNA of the CDR3: TGCAGCGTAGTAGACAGGGCAAGGGGCAATGAGCAGTTCTTC. The V and J genes are TRBV29-1 and TRBJ2-1; 7 bases are a match to TRBD1. After removal of 6 bases from V and 6 bases from J, the junction contained 11 bases not matched to a gene. The germline gives CDR1 SQVTM, CDR2 ANQGSEA. The CDR3 is 14 amino acids.

This clonotype was counted between two and nine times. V is TRBV7-9 and J is TRBJ2-1; 9 bases are shared with TRBD2. The CDR3 consists of 19 residues. Losses at the gene ends were 2 bases for V and 5 bases for J; bases not matched to a gene: 16. In germline, CDR1 is SEHNR, CDR2 FQNEAQ (reference sequence). The DNA for the CDR3 is TGTGCCAGCAGCTTAACATCTTGGCGTATGTCTAGCGGGAACAATGAGCAGTTCTTC. Translation: CASSLTSWRMSSGNNEQFF.